One TCR beta chain is described in this entry. The sample belongs to a study of regulatory T cells in long-lasting Graves disease. Specified time point: newly diagnosed GD, antithyroid drugs for less than 3 months. The authors made the TCR library using RNA they extracted from PBMCs. Arm-PCR of CDR3 regions and iRepertoire HTBI primers were the basis on which TCR beta libraries were built. TCRdb recomputed calls from the multiplex PCR reads with MiXCR, one row per CDR3 protein. Of hundreds of thousands of distinct CDR3 sequences listed, approximately 12% are singletons. There are 16 residues in the CDR3. The V and J ends lost 1 base and 0 bases respectively, with 10 bases between them. CDR1 and CDR2 from the germline V gene are LGHNA and YNFKEQ. The same sample was also used in a study of T cells in Graves' hyperthyroidism and ophthalmopathy.

V and J are TRBV4-2 and TRBJ2-1; D is ambiguous. This material consisted of peripheral blood mononuclear cells (PBMCs), taken at new diagnosis, from a patient treated with antithyroid drugs. The clonotype was recovered from a man younger than 45 with Graves disease. CDR3 protein: CASSQGGTSSYNEQFF. Written as DNA, the CDR3 is TGTGCCAGCAGCCAAGGGGGAACAAGCTCCTACAATGAGCAGTTCTTC.